Following are 25 T cell receptor beta chains from one sample sequenced in a study of OX40 agonist ivuxolimab in advanced cancers. The repertoire was sequenced with immunoSEQ multiplex PCR; TCRdb's copy has only in-frame clones and lacks some. The sample shows 60,000 or so clones, about 86% of them seen only once. Sample: CD4+ or CD8+ T cells sorted from blood, taken in a trial of the OX40 agonist ivuxolimab. These receptors were obtained from an adult with an advanced solid tumor such as melanoma, head and neck, liver or kidney cancer.

This chain uses TRBV6-1 with TRBJ1-6; 7 bases fit TRBD1. This CDR3 contains 15 residues. Trimming at V came to 6 bases and at J to 5 bases, leaving 7 bases not matched to a gene. Germline assignment: CDR1 MNHNS and CDR2 SASEGT. The DNA for the CDR3 is TGTGCCAGCAGCCTGACAGGGTTAAATAATTCACCCCTCCACTTT. Translated: CASSLTGLNNSPLHF.

This sequence joins TRBV4-1 and TRBJ2-3; D gene ambiguous. The CDR3 runs to 15 residues. Germline CDR1 and CDR2: MGHRA and YSYEKL. The germline V and J ends were trimmed by 0 bases and 4 bases, with 11 bases remaining between them. CDR3 amino acids: CASSQEGFSADTQYF. Written as DNA, the CDR3 is TGCGCCAGCAGCCAAGAAGGATTCTCGGCAGATACGCAGTATTTT.

This chain connects TRBV2 to TRBJ1-6, with a possible D match to TRBD1 (6 bases). The CDR3 runs 15 residues. V gave up 2 bases and J gave up 6 bases, with 11 bases separating them. The V gene's germline CDR1 is SNHLY and CDR2 FYNNEI. The CDR3 protein is CASSERGGTNSPLHF. The CDR3 coding sequence is TGTGCCAGCAGTGAAAGAGGGGGTACTAATTCACCCCTCCACTTT.

The chain joins TRBV2 to TRBJ2-6; no clear D gene. Germline V CDR1 and CDR2: SNHLY, FYNNEI. The germline V and J ends were trimmed by 7 bases and 1 base, with 11 bases remaining between them. This CDR3 spans 15 amino acids. The CDR3 spells CASTQSASGANVLTF. CDR3 coding DNA: TGTGCCAGCACCCAGTCTGCGTCTGGGGCCAACGTCCTGACTTTC.

The chain uses TRBV6-1 and TRBJ2-5; 11 bases are a match to TRBD2. CDR1 MNHNS and CDR2 SASEGT come from the germline V gene. This CDR3 region has 13 residues. Unmatched junction bases numbered 3, after V lost 7 bases and J lost 5 bases. CDR3 coding DNA: TGTGCCAGCAAACTAGCGGGGGAGGAGACCCAGTACTTC. It encodes CASKLAGEETQYF.

The chain links TRBV5-4 to TRBJ2-5, with unresolved D. CDR3 length: 15 residues. Trimming took off 4 bases at V and 0 bases at J, with 13 bases between the two ends. Germline V lookup: CDR1 SGHNT, CDR2 YYREEE (reference sequence). The DNA for the CDR3 is TGTGCCAGCAGCCCCACCGACACATACCAAGAGACCCAGTACTTC. Protein sequence: CASSPTDTYQETQYF.

CDR3 protein: CASSYTGGQETQYF. As DNA, the CDR3 is TGTGCCAGCAGCTATACAGGTGGCCAAGAGACCCAGTACTTC. The chain joins TRBV5-4 to TRBJ2-5; possible D gene TRBD1, 5 bases. Germline lookup yields CDR1 SGHNT and CDR2 YYREEE (reference sequence). The CDR3 is 14 residues long. Trimming pared 3 bases from V and 1 base from J, leaving 10 bases between.

The rearrangement joins TRBV5-1 to TRBJ2-1, with TRBD1 as a possible D gene (6 bases). The CDR3 spans 13 residues. Trimming stripped 4 bases from V and 7 bases from J, with 12 bases between. Per the germline V gene, CDR1 is SGHRS and CDR2 is YFSETQ. In DNA, the CDR3 is TGCGCCAGCAGCCTGGCAGGGGTTAATGAGCAGTTCTTC. Protein sequence: CASSLAGVNEQFF. Combining the CDR3 with reference TRBV5-1 and TRBJ2-1 gives the whole variable domain KAGVTQTPRYLIKTRGQQVTLSCSPISGHRSVSWYQQTPGQGLQFLFEYFSETQRNKGNFPGRFSGRQFSNSRSEMNVSTLELGDSALYLCASSLAGVNEQFFGPGTRLTVL.

In DNA, the CDR3 is TGTGCCAGCAGTTTCGAGGGCGGCTATGGCTACACCTTC. Its protein is CASSFEGGYGYTF. The chain links TRBV28 to TRBJ1-2; D is uncertain. Looked up from germline, CDR1 is MDHEN and CDR2 is SYDVKM. The CDR3 extends over 13 amino acids. V gave up 3 bases and J gave up 4 bases, with 9 bases separating them.

The chain joins TRBV28 to TRBJ1-5; weak D call: TRBD1 (6 bases). The CDR3 covers 19 residues. The V end lost 7 bases, the J end lost 0 bases, and 25 bases lay between the germline ends. Germline-derived CDR1 and CDR2 are MDHEN and SYDVKM. This chain's CDR3 is CASKGRGLKPGYSNQPQHF. Written as DNA, the CDR3 is TGTGCCAGCAAGGGCAGGGGATTGAAGCCAGGATATAGCAATCAGCCCCAGCATTTT.

The chain uses TRBV5-1 and TRBJ2-3; TRBD2 matches at 7 bases. The CDR3 runs 16 residues. CDR1 is SGHRS and CDR2 is YFSETQ in the germline V gene. V was pared by 1 base and J by 1 base, with 6 bases of the junction left unmatched. CDR3 in DNA: TGCGCCAGCAGCTTGAGCGGGGTAGGGGGCACAGATACGCAGTATTTT. Translated, it gives CASSLSGVGGTDTQYF.

The CDR3 sequence: CASSGDIPLNEQFF. DNA for the CDR3: TGCGCCAGCAGCGGGGACATACCGCTAAATGAGCAGTTCTTC. The rearrangement joins TRBV5-1 to TRBJ2-1; a weak D match, TRBD1 (6 bases). The V end lost 4 bases, the J end lost 7 bases, and 15 bases lay between the germline ends. The CDR3 covers 14 residues. CDR1 is SGHRS and CDR2 is YFSETQ in the germline V gene.

The DNA of the CDR3 is TGTGCCAGCAGTTCCGGTTGGGCGAACTATGGCTACACCTTC. Translation: CASSSGWANYGYTF. V usage is TRBV6-6 and J usage is TRBJ1-2, with D hard to call. The CDR3 length is 14 residues. The germline CDR1 and CDR2 sequences are MNHNY and SVGAGI (reference sequence). Trimming stripped 4 bases from V and 2 bases from J, with 11 bases between.

The sample holds one count of this clone. The J gene is TRBJ1-4, the V gene TRBV9, with 7 bases identical to TRBD1. The length of the CDR3 is 14 residues. Trimming took 3 bases from V and 2 from J; bases not matched to a gene: 1. The germline gives CDR1 SGDLS, CDR2 YYNGEE. The CDR3 region has the DNA TGTGCCAGCAGCGCGACAGGGACTAATGAAAAACTGTTTTTT. Protein sequence: CASSATGTNEKLFF.

The V and J genes are TRBV7-6 and TRBJ2-7; D is possibly TRBD2 (6 bases). The CDR3 is made up of 18 amino acids. CDR1 is SGHVS, CDR2 FNYEAQ, per germline. Trimming removed 1 base from V and 0 bases from J, with 19 bases in between. DNA of the CDR3: TGTGCCAGCAGCTTAGGGGAGGACACACACTCCCACTCCTACGAGCAGTACTTC. This encodes CASSLGEDTHSHSYEQYF.

CDR3 loop: CACTLGPGTADTQYF. As DNA, the CDR3 is TGTGCCTGTACCCTAGGGCCCGGGACCGCAGATACGCAGTATTTT. The rearrangement uses TRBV30 and TRBJ2-3; D could derive from TRBD1 or TRBD2 (5 bases each). The germline CDR1 and CDR2 sequences are GTSNPN and SVGIG (reference sequence). The V end lost 6 bases, the J end lost 4 bases, and 20 bases lay between the germline ends. The CDR3 has 15 amino acids.

The rearrangement uses TRBV5-4 and TRBJ2-1, with 10 bases fitting TRBD2. Germline V gene lookup returns CDR1 SGHNT and CDR2 YYREEE (reference sequence). V lost 4 bases and J lost 2; bases outside the gene matches: 9. The CDR3 covers 17 residues. CDR3 in amino acids: CASSPRTSGDAYNEQFF. The CDR3 coding sequence is TGTGCCAGCAGCCCCCGAACTAGCGGGGATGCCTACAATGAGCAGTTCTTC.

The chain has TRBV19 and TRBJ2-3, with D uncertain. Per the germline V gene, CDR1 is LNHDA and CDR2 is SQIVND (reference sequence). V was cut by 4 bases and J by 0 bases, with 8 bases left in between. The CDR3 is 14 residues long. The CDR3 reads CASSRERSTDTQYF. The CDR3 bases are TGTGCCAGTAGTAGGGAACGGAGCACAGATACGCAGTATTTT.

This chain joins TRBV11-1 and TRBJ2-5; unclear D gene. CDR3 length equals 14 residues. Germline V gives CDR1 SGHAT, CDR2 FQDESV (reference sequence). V shed 5 bases and J shed 0 bases, with 10 bases lying between them. The CDR3 coding sequence is TGTGCCAGCAGCACCCGGTCGAACCAAGAGACCCAGTACTTC. Translated, it gives CASSTRSNQETQYF.

The rearrangement links TRBV30 to TRBJ1-5; a possible D gene is TRBD1 (5 bases). Germline V gives CDR1 GTSNPN, CDR2 SVGIG (reference sequence). V was trimmed by 4 bases and J by 7 bases, leaving 14 bases between them. The CDR3 length is 13 residues. In nucleotides, the CDR3 is TGTGCCTGGAAACAGGCTTCTGGACAGCCCCAGCATTTT. This translates into CAWKQASGQPQHF.

DNA of the CDR3: TGTGCCAGCAGTTACTTCAGAGGCGCCTACGAGCAGTACTTC. It yields the protein CASSYFRGAYEQYF. The V call is TRBV6-5, the J call TRBJ2-7; D unclear. Trimming shortened V by 1 base and J by 2 bases, and 9 bases separated the two germline ends. Germline V gene sequence: CDR1 MNHEY, CDR2 SVGAGI. CDR3 length equals 14 residues.

In nucleotides, the CDR3 is TGTGCCAGCAGCTTTTCGGGACAGCGGTTCTTC. This gives the protein CASSFSGQRFF. The chain is built from TRBV11-2 and TRBJ2-1; 7 nucleotides align to TRBD1. With 3 bases clipped from V and 15 bases from J, the junction kept 5 bases outside the gene matches. The CDR3 has 11 amino acids. Germline-derived CDR1 and CDR2 are SGHAT and FQNNGV.

The J gene is TRBJ1-5, the V gene TRBV6-5, with D tentatively TRBD1 (6 bases). CDR1 MNHEY and CDR2 SVGAGI come from the germline V gene. The V end lost 5 bases, the J end lost 2 bases, and 7 bases lay between the germline ends. This CDR3 has 13 residues. The CDR3 bases are TGTGCCAGCAGTCGACAGGGCAATCAGCCCCAGCATTTT. It specifies CASSRQGNQPQHF.

This clone is a singleton in its sample. This chain joins TRBV4-1 and TRBJ1-4; D gene uncertain. This CDR3 spans 14 amino acids. Trimming removed 8 bases from V and 3 bases from J, with 13 bases in between. Germline CDR1 MGHRA, CDR2 YSYEKL. The CDR3 reads CASASRGANEKLFF. CDR3 bases: TGCGCCAGCGCTTCTAGAGGAGCTAATGAAAAACTGTTTTTT.

This chain links TRBV2 with TRBJ2-2; 9 bases fit TRBD2. With 7 bases clipped from V and 3 bases from J, the junction kept 6 bases outside the gene matches. The CDR3 totals 15 residues. Germline loops: CDR1 SNHLY, CDR2 FYNNEI. CDR3 sequence (DNA): TGTGCCAGCACTCGAGCGGGGGGTTACACCGGGGAGCTGTTTTTT. Encoded protein: CASTRAGGYTGELFF. The full variable domain, completed using reference TRBV2 and TRBJ2-2, is EPEVTQTPSHQVTQMGQEVILRCVPISNHLYFYWYRQILGQKVEFLVSFYNNEISEKSEIFDDQFSVERPDGSNFTLKIRSTKLEDSAMYFCASTRAGGYTGELFFGEGSRLTVL.